This T cell receptor beta chain emerged from a study of T cell responses to AZD1222 COVID-19 vaccine. Overall study findings and caveats: Unmutated variant regions are reportedly targeted by nearly half of spike-specific TCRs.

TCRdb's copy holds only in-frame clones and misses some; the assay was immunoSEQ multiplex PCR. The table has 70,000 to 90,000 clones, 86% seen once. Germline V gene data show CDR1 as MNHEY and CDR2 as SVGAGI. The CDR3 length is 13 residues. V lost 0 bases and J 0 bases, leaving 2 bases between the germline ends. This clone was observed once. Its antigen is undetermined. Sequenced here: peripheral blood, sampled on day 0 of AZD1222 vaccination. The V call is TRBV6-5, the J call TRBJ1-2; no definite D call. This sequence originates from an adult in good health. The chain's CDR3 is CASSYSTNYGYTF. CDR3 nucleotide sequence: TGTGCCAGCAGTTACTCCACTAACTATGGCTACACCTTC.